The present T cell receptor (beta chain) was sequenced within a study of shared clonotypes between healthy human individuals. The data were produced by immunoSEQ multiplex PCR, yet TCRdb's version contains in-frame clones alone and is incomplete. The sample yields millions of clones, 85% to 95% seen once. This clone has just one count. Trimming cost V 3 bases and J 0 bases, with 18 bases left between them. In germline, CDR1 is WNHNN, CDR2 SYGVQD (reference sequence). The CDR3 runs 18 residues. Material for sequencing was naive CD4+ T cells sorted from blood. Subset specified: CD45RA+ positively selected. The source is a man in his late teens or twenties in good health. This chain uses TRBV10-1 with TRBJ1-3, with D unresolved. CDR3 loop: CASSENKQSPSSGNTIYF. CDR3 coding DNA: TGCGCCAGCAGTGAAAATAAACAGTCCCCGAGCTCTGGAAACACCATATATTTT.